Below, 27 T cell receptor beta chains from the same sample are listed, as sequenced in a study of blood T cell repertoires in COVID-19. Profiling relied on immunoSEQ multiplex PCR, and the TCRdb table lists in-frame clones only, not all of them. Here the sample spans about 270,000 clones, approximately 87% being singletons. The sample taken for sequencing was peripheral blood. All receptors derive from a woman aged 25 to 39 with COVID-19, enrolled during active disease.

V and J are TRBV7-9 and TRBJ1-2; unclear D gene. Germline lookup yields CDR1 SEHNR and CDR2 FQNEAQ (reference sequence). The CDR3 loop spans 14 amino acids. Trimming stripped 1 base from V and 6 bases from J, with 12 bases between. The DNA for the CDR3 is TGTGCCAGCAGCTTAGAAAACAGATTCAATGGCTACACCTTC. Translated: CASSLENRFNGYTF.

The chain couples TRBV14 to TRBJ2-1; 8 nucleotides line up with TRBD2. Germline V CDR1 and CDR2: SGHDN, FVKESK. The V and J ends lost 2 bases and 7 bases, in that order; junction bases with no gene match: 1. CDR3 length: 13 amino acids. For the CDR3, the DNA is TGTGCCAGCAGCCAACAGCGGGGGAATGAGCAGTTCTTC. Translated: CASSQQRGNEQFF. Together with reference TRBV14 and TRBJ2-1, the CDR3 gives the full variable domain: EAGVTQFPSHSVIEKGQTVTLRCDPISGHDNLYWYRRVMGKEIKFLLHFVKESKQDESGMPNNRFLAERTGGTYSTLKVQPAELEDSGVYFCASSQQRGNEQFFGPGTRLTVL.

V is TRBV5-4 and J is TRBJ1-1; maybe TRBD1 (6 bases). The V gene's germline CDR1 is SGHNT and CDR2 YYREEE (reference sequence). The CDR3 length is 14 residues. Trimming removed 2 bases from V and 0 bases from J, with 8 bases in between. DNA of the CDR3: TGTGCCAGCAGCTTTCAGGGGATGAACACTGAAGCTTTCTTT. Translating gives CASSFQGMNTEAFF.

This clone occurred a few times. The rearrangement links TRBV6-5 to TRBJ1-4, with D perhaps matching TRBD1 (6 bases). The CDR3 contains 14 residues. The germline V and J ends were trimmed by 9 bases and 2 bases, with 13 bases remaining between them. Germline V gives CDR1 MNHEY, CDR2 SVGAGI. The CDR3 DNA follows: TGTGCCAGGATAAACAGGGCGACTAATGAAAAACTGTTTTTT. Residues: CARINRATNEKLFF.

The chain employs TRBV27 and TRBJ2-7, with TRBD2 as a possible D gene (7 bases). The V gene lost 3 bases and the J gene lost 7 bases, with 13 bases spanning the gap. Germline CDR1 reads MNHEY; CDR2 reads SMNVEV (reference sequence). The CDR3 extends over 13 amino acids. CDR3 DNA sequence: TGTGCCAGCAGTTTCATGGGAGGGGGTGAGCAGTACTTC. It is translated as CASSFMGGGEQYF.

The J gene is TRBJ2-1, the V gene TRBV6-5, with D perhaps TRBD2 (7 bases). The germline gives CDR1 MNHEY, CDR2 SVGAGI. The CDR3 has 16 residues. V was shortened by 2 bases and J by 6 bases, with 17 bases between the two germline ends. The CDR3 DNA reads TGTGCCAGCAGTTACCGGGGGGCCCGGGGTCGCAATGAGCAGTTCTTC. Its translation is CASSYRGARGRNEQFF.

The rearrangement joins TRBV5-1 to TRBJ2-2; TRBD2 is a possible D gene (6 bases). Germline CDR1 is SGHRS and CDR2 is YFSETQ. CDR3 length: 18 amino acids. V was trimmed by 4 bases and J by 7 bases, leaving 26 bases between them. The DNA of the CDR3 is TGCGCCAGCAGCCCGAAGCCACCAAACCAGGCCGGGGGCGGGGAGCTGTTTTTT. This codes for CASSPKPPNQAGGGELFF.

This clone has only one observation. A junction boundary mismatches the germline segment, possibly from a read error. The chain recombines TRBV18 with TRBJ2-3, with 12 bases fitting TRBD2. Germline values: CDR1 KGHSH, CDR2 LQKENI. The CDR3 is 12 residues long. CDR3 in amino acids: CASSPPASGGAF. CDR3 sequence (DNA): TGTGCCAGCTCACCCCCTGCTAGCGGGGGGGCTTTT.

The chain uses TRBV4-1 and TRBJ2-7; D is undetermined. The germline V and J ends were trimmed by 10 bases and 4 bases, with 5 bases remaining between them. CDR1 is MGHRA and CDR2 is YSYEKL in the germline V gene. This CDR3 is built from 9 residues. In nucleotides, the CDR3 is TGCGCCACCCCTTACGAGCAGTACTTC. The encoded protein is CATPYEQYF.

This clone has only one observation. The chain combines TRBV11-2 with TRBJ1-6; D may be TRBD1 (5 bases). The CDR3 runs to 14 residues. The V end was cut by 2 bases, the J end by 10 bases, with 12 bases between. The germline V gene encodes CDR1 SGHAT and CDR2 FQNNGV. The CDR3 region is CASSLSSGRSPLHF. CDR3 in DNA: TGTGCCAGCAGCTTATCCTCAGGGCGGTCACCCCTCCACTTT.

The chain employs TRBV11-2 and TRBJ1-2; D might be TRBD1 (6 bases). The germline CDR1 and CDR2 sequences are SGHAT and FQNNGV. The V and J ends lost 5 bases and 4 bases respectively, with 11 bases between them. This CDR3 comprises 13 residues. In DNA form, the CDR3 reads TGTGCCAGCAGCGAAAACAGGGTCTATGGCTACACCTTC. Translating gives CASSENRVYGYTF. The full variable domain, in which reference TRBV11-2 and TRBJ1-2 provide the parts outside the CDR3, is EAGVAQSPRYKIIEKRQSVAFWCNPISGHATLYWYQQILGQGPKLLIQFQNNGVVDDSQLPKDRFSAERLKGVDSTLKIQPAKLEDSAVYLCASSENRVYGYTFGSGTRLTVV.

The CDR3 region is CASSEYPTGQGPQEKLFF. CDR3 DNA: TGTGCCAGCAGTGAATACCCCACCGGACAGGGCCCCCAGGAAAAACTGTTTTTT. This rearrangement joins TRBV6-1 to TRBJ1-4; TRBD1 matches 8 bases. Looked up from germline, CDR1 is MNHNS and CDR2 is SASEGT. The CDR3 consists of 18 residues. Trimming cost V 2 bases and J 8 bases; bases outside gene matches: 16.

CDR3 DNA: TGCGCCAGCAGCTTGGGGCAAACCTCCTACAATGAGCAGTTCTTC. This encodes CASSLGQTSYNEQFF. V is TRBV5-1 and J is TRBJ2-1; D not certain. The CDR3 totals 15 residues. The V gene lost 0 bases and the J gene lost 0 bases, with 7 bases spanning the gap. Germline-derived CDR1 and CDR2 are SGHRS and YFSETQ. Drawing the rest from reference TRBV5-1 and TRBJ2-1, the complete variable domain is KAGVTQTPRYLIKTRGQQVTLSCSPISGHRSVSWYQQTPGQGLQFLFEYFSETQRNKGNFPGRFSGRQFSNSRSEMNVSTLELGDSALYLCASSLGQTSYNEQFFGPGTRLTVL.

This sequence joins TRBV15 and TRBJ2-5; D is unclear. Germline CDR1 LNHNV, CDR2 YYDKDF (reference sequence). This CDR3 has 12 amino acids. The V gene lost 0 bases and the J gene lost 5 bases, with 4 bases spanning the gap. For the CDR3, the DNA is TGTGCCACCAGCAGAGATCTGGAGACCCAGTACTTC. As protein: CATSRDLETQYF.

The chain links TRBV6-6 to TRBJ1-1; weak D call: TRBD1 (6 bases). V lost 5 bases, J lost 1 base, and 20 bases lay in between. There are 17 residues in the CDR3. Germline CDR1 MNHNY, CDR2 SVGAGI (reference sequence). The CDR3 loop is CASSRRGVLPKNTEAFF. Here the CDR3 DNA reads TGTGCCAGCAGTCGCAGGGGCGTCTTACCCAAGAACACTGAAGCTTTCTTT.

This clone has more than one count but fewer than ten. The V call is TRBV7-8, the J call TRBJ1-2, with 8 bases that match TRBD1. The CDR3 is 15 amino acids. Germline assignment: CDR1 SGHVS and CDR2 FQNEAQ. Trimming at V came to 5 bases and at J to 4 bases, leaving 9 bases not matched to a gene. The CDR3 region is CASSLTGAVPYGYTF. In nucleotides, the CDR3 is TGTGCCAGCAGCCTGACAGGGGCCGTCCCCTATGGCTACACCTTC.

This rearrangement joins TRBV28 to TRBJ2-7, with a weak D call TRBD2 (6 bases). V was cut by 4 bases and J by 1 base, with 14 bases left in between. The CDR3 has 15 residues. Germline-derived CDR1 and CDR2 are MDHEN and SYDVKM. CDR3: CASSSRDGGSYEQYF. CDR3 DNA: TGTGCCAGCAGTTCCCGGGACGGAGGGTCCTACGAGCAGTACTTC.

This rearrangement joins TRBV6-5 to TRBJ1-2; possibly TRBD1 for D (5 bases). CDR3 size: 15 residues. Trimming left V 2 bases short and J 7 bases short, with 17 bases between. Per the germline V gene, CDR1 is MNHEY and CDR2 is SVGAGI. The CDR3 DNA sequence: TGTGCCAGCAGTTACGCTTCCGGGGACGGGGGTGGCTACACCTTC. This translates into CASSYASGDGGGYTF.

The rearrangement uses TRBV28 and TRBJ1-2; D gene uncertain. Germline-derived CDR1 and CDR2 are MDHEN and SYDVKM. The length of the CDR3 is 12 residues. V lost 8 bases and J lost 0, with 7 bases in between. Here the CDR3 reads CASGGTNYGYTF. The CDR3 DNA follows: TGTGCCAGCGGCGGGACTAACTATGGCTACACCTTC.

This sequence joins TRBV11-2 and TRBJ2-4, with 11 bases identical to TRBD1. Trimming at V came to 7 bases and at J to 6 bases, leaving 2 bases not matched to a gene. The germline gives CDR1 SGHAT, CDR2 FQNNGV. The CDR3 runs 13 residues. The CDR3 protein is CASKGTGGNIQYF. As DNA, the CDR3 is TGTGCCAGCAAAGGGACAGGGGGAAACATTCAGTACTTC.

This clone has more than one count but fewer than ten. The rearrangement links TRBV6-5 to TRBJ2-5; D remains ambiguous. CDR3 length: 14 amino acids. The germline V gene encodes CDR1 MNHEY and CDR2 SVGAGI. Trimming left V 5 bases short and J 2 bases short, with 12 bases between. The CDR3 sequence is CASSNAQIQETQYF. As DNA, the CDR3 is TGTGCCAGCAGTAACGCCCAGATTCAAGAGACCCAGTACTTC.

The rearrangement joins TRBV2 to TRBJ2-2; 8 positions agree with TRBD1. The V gene end was trimmed by 6 bases and the J gene end by 8 bases; junction bases not matched to a gene: 11. The germline V gene encodes CDR1 SNHLY and CDR2 FYNNEI. The CDR3 contains 15 residues. CDR3 region: CASSLGQGRRGELFF. The CDR3 nucleotides are TGTGCCAGCAGCTTAGGACAGGGAAGAAGGGGGGAGCTGTTTTTT.

In this sample, this clone turned up a few times. CDR3 loop: CASSYGGVYNEQFF. In DNA form, the CDR3 reads TGTGCCAGCAGCTACGGGGGGGTTTACAATGAGCAGTTCTTC. This chain uses TRBV5-5 with TRBJ2-1; 8 nucleotides agree with TRBD2. CDR1 and CDR2 from the germline V gene are SGHKS and YYEKEE (reference sequence). The CDR3 has 14 residues. After removal of 3 bases from V and 4 bases from J, the junction contained 3 bases not matched to a gene.

This clone was detected once. CDR3 DNA: TGTGCCACCAGCAGAGATTTATGGGACACAGAAAAACTGTTTTTT. It translates to CATSRDLWDTEKLFF. The chain has TRBV15 and TRBJ1-4; TRBD1 is a possible D gene (6 bases). Trimming pared 0 bases from V and 8 bases from J, leaving 13 bases between. Per germline, CDR1 LNHNV and CDR2 YYDKDF (reference sequence). The CDR3 is made up of 15 amino acids.

This rearrangement joins TRBV24-1 to TRBJ1-3; D possibly corresponds to TRBD1 (6 bases). This CDR3 has 13 residues. V dropped 12 bases and J dropped 0 bases, with 11 bases sitting between them. Germline V lookup: CDR1 KGHDR, CDR2 SFDVKD. CDR3 sequence: CAQKQGSGNTIYF. The CDR3 bases are TGTGCCCAAAAACAGGGCTCTGGAAACACCATATATTTT.

The rearrangement links TRBV27 to TRBJ2-1; D not resolved. V was clipped by 3 bases and J by 1 base, with 4 bases between them. The length of the CDR3 is 13 residues. Germline assignment: CDR1 MNHEY and CDR2 SMNVEV (reference sequence). The chain's CDR3 is CASSFNSYNEQFF. DNA for the CDR3: TGTGCCAGCAGTTTTAATTCCTACAATGAGCAGTTCTTC.

This clone was counted a few times. The rearrangement uses TRBV29-1 and TRBJ2-7; 13 bases are shared with TRBD2. Germline CDR1 and CDR2: SQVTM and ANQGSEA. The CDR3 totals 14 residues. Unmatched junction bases numbered 1, after V lost 4 bases and J lost 1 base. This CDR3 is CSVGGLAGSYEQYF. The CDR3 coding sequence is TGCAGCGTTGGGGGACTAGCGGGGTCCTACGAGCAGTACTTC.